The T cell receptor beta chain described here comes from a study of CD8 T cell repertoires and HIV-1 epitope variants. About the study: Each of Twenty-five Gag and Nef epitope peptides stimulated a separate culture. The baseline condition was 1M T cells left uncultured. Study outcomes and limitations: About ten TCR beta clonotypes were antigen-specific, more than five apparently recognizing autologous or escape variants. The TAALDMSHF plasma variant had no responses, unlike KF9 (about 5 clonotypes) and HW9 (one).

Remarks on this clone: Antigen specificity is unknown.

Assay used: immunoSEQ multiplex PCR; TCRdb lists only in-frame clones, some missing. Here the sample spans a few thousand clones, roughly 60% being singletons. The CDR3 extends over 14 amino acids. The germline gives CDR1 SGHTS, CDR2 YDEGEE. The trim removed 3 bases at V and 9 bases at J, leaving 7 bases unmatched. The source of this sequence is a male donor with HIV. V usage is TRBV5-8 and J usage is TRBJ1-5; TRBD1 aligns across 9 bases. The sample consisted of cultured CD8+ T cells derived from PBMCs. The CDR3 DNA is TGTGCCAGCAGCTCAACAGGGGGCCGAAGGCCCCAGCATTTT. Protein: CASSSTGGRRPQHF.